This T cell receptor (beta chain) was documented in a study of CD8 T cells in ankylosing spondylitis. Study outcomes and limitations: Peripheral blood held disease-linked clones only at relatively low frequency, and these were CD8+. Disease-associated clones were reportedly significantly overrepresented in matched ankylosing spondylitis synovial fluid. Blood of patients with ankylosing spondylitis appeared to be characterized by a TCR beta motif of eight highly homologous variants. Reports of some motif variants in reactive arthritis synovial fluid and blood predate this one.

The V segment lost 3 bases and the J segment 2 bases; nucleotides outside the gene matches: 4. From germline, CDR1 is KGHSH and CDR2 LQKENI. The CDR3 sequence is 16 residues long. This clonotype has only one observation. Its antigen is unidentified. TCRdb re-called the 5' RACE reads through MiXCR, storing one row per CDR3 protein. The table has around 180,000 distinct CDR3 sequences, 10% to 15% seen once. Sequenced: blood, either unsorted or a sorted T cell fraction (not recorded which). This receptor was obtained from a female donor with ankylosing spondylitis or in good health (not recorded which). The rearrangement uses TRBV18 and TRBJ2-7; 13 bases line up with TRBD2. CDR3: CASSPRGTSGTYEQYF. DNA of the CDR3: TGTGCCAGCTCACCCCGAGGGACTAGCGGGACCTACGAGCAGTACTTC.